These 14 T cell receptor beta chains share one sample of origin, sequenced in a study of beta chain features in type 1 diabetes. Overall study results and limits: TCRB CDR3s were moderately but significantly shorter in Type 1 diabetes patients in all four CD4+ subsets.

Expressed TCRB transcripts were sequenced, since all the RNA that had been isolated was reverse transcribed. Profiled with immunoSEQ multiplex PCR; TCRdb holds only in-frame clones, not every one. This table holds about 740,000 clones, 13% found once. These receptors have no identified antigens. The sequenced sample consisted of naive CD4+ T cells from blood. The receptor set was obtained from a man aged 18-30 years with type 1 diabetes.

This sequence joins TRBV6-1 and TRBJ1-2; 7 nucleotides match TRBD1. This CDR3 has 13 residues. The junction had 12 bases not matched to a gene; V was cut back by 10 bases and J by 7 bases. CDR1 and CDR2 from the germline V gene are MNHNS and SASEGT. CDR3 nucleotide sequence: TGTGCCACCAGGCAGGGGGGGCTGCCTGGCTACACCTTC. It encodes CATRQGGLPGYTF.

The chain couples TRBV5-4 to TRBJ1-2; weak D call: TRBD1 (6 bases). There are 15 residues in the CDR3. V dropped 1 base and J dropped 4 bases, with 14 bases sitting between them. Germline V gives CDR1 SGHNT, CDR2 YYREEE (reference sequence). CDR3 residues: CASSLLAGASYGYTF. DNA of the CDR3: TGTGCCAGCAGCTTGTTGGCAGGGGCGAGCTATGGCTACACCTTC.

The genes are TRBV7-9 and TRBJ2-5, with 7 bases aligning to TRBD2. The CDR3 runs to 16 residues. Germline CDR1 SEHNR, CDR2 FQNEAQ (reference sequence). V shed 2 bases and J 5 bases; nucleotides not matched to a gene: 11. CDR3 in amino acids: CASSLRGYLGGETQYF. CDR3 bases: TGTGCCAGCAGCTTACGCGGCTACCTGGGAGGGGAGACCCAGTACTTC.

The genes are TRBV29-1 and TRBJ1-1, with D hard to call. The length of the CDR3 is 11 residues. V lost 6 bases and J 4 bases, leaving 9 bases between the germline ends. Germline V lookup: CDR1 SQVTM, CDR2 ANQGSEA. The CDR3 sequence: CSVGYLTEAFF. CDR3 in DNA: TGCAGCGTCGGATACCTCACTGAAGCTTTCTTT.

V usage is TRBV4-1 and J usage is TRBJ2-1; 7 bases are shared with TRBD2. The CDR3 runs 17 residues. After removal of 1 base from V and 0 bases from J, the junction contained 6 bases not matched to a gene. Germline V gene data show CDR1 as MGHRA and CDR2 as YSYEKL. The CDR3 region has the DNA TGCGCCAGCAGCCAAGTGCTAGCGGCAAGCTCCTACAATGAGCAGTTCTTC. Translated: CASSQVLAASSYNEQFF.

This clone was seen a few times. V is TRBV30 and J is TRBJ1-2, with 7 bases fitting TRBD1. The CDR3 is 13 residues long. CDR1 is GTSNPN and CDR2 is SVGIG in the germline V gene (reference sequence). The V segment lost 2 bases and the J segment 9 bases; nucleotides outside the gene matches: 9. The CDR3, as DNA: TGTGCCTGGAGTAGCACAGGGGATCTTAGCTACACCTTC. Its translation is CAWSSTGDLSYTF.

The rearrangement links TRBV5-1 to TRBJ2-1; unclear D gene. The CDR3 spans 15 residues. Trimming removed 4 bases from V and 1 base from J, with 12 bases in between. Germline V CDR1 and CDR2: SGHRS, YFSETQ. The CDR3 here is CASSTDHTSYNEQFF. The CDR3, as DNA: TGCGCCAGCAGCACGGACCACACTTCCTACAATGAGCAGTTCTTC. Full variable domain (remainder filled in from reference TRBV5-1 and TRBJ2-1): KAGVTQTPRYLIKTRGQQVTLSCSPISGHRSVSWYQQTPGQGLQFLFEYFSETQRNKGNFPGRFSGRQFSNSRSEMNVSTLELGDSALYLCASSTDHTSYNEQFFGPGTRLTVL.

V gene TRBV28 combines with J gene TRBJ1-1; tentatively, D is TRBD1 (6 bases). V was cut by 7 bases and J by 4 bases, with 19 bases left in between. This CDR3 spans 15 amino acids. Germline V CDR1 and CDR2: MDHEN, SYDVKM. CDR3 DNA sequence: TGTGCCAGCACCCCCGGGGAGAGAGGGGGCACTGAAGCTTTCTTT. Amino acid sequence: CASTPGERGGTEAFF.

J is TRBJ2-1 and V is TRBV5-1; 11 bases align to TRBD2. The CDR3 loop spans 15 amino acids. The trim removed 5 bases at V and 8 bases at J, leaving 9 bases unmatched. From germline, CDR1 is SGHRS and CDR2 YFSETQ. CDR3 protein: CASRFNPGLADEQFF. The DNA of the CDR3 is TGCGCCAGCAGGTTCAATCCGGGACTAGCGGATGAGCAGTTCTTC.

This clone appeared a few times. The chain joins TRBV7-8 to TRBJ2-7; TRBD1 matches at 8 bases. This CDR3 is 14 amino acids long. Germline CDR1 is SGHVS and CDR2 is FQNEAQ. J gave up 7 bases and V 3 bases, and 8 bases lay outside the gene matches. This CDR3 reads CASSFPGQVREQYF. The DNA of the CDR3 is TGTGCCAGCAGCTTCCCGGGACAGGTTCGAGAGCAGTACTTC.

This chain connects TRBV12-5 to TRBJ1-2; 9 bases agree with TRBD1. In germline, CDR1 is LGHNT, CDR2 FRNRAP. V lost 6 bases to trimming and J lost 3 bases; unmatched junction nucleotides: 8. The CDR3 covers 15 residues. The chain's CDR3 is CASGRGTGIDYGYTF. Written as DNA, the CDR3 is TGTGCTAGTGGACGCGGGACAGGGATCGACTATGGCTACACCTTC.

The chain joins TRBV29-1 to TRBJ2-7; 11 bases align to TRBD2. The CDR3 sequence is 17 residues long. Germline lookup yields CDR1 SQVTM and CDR2 ANQGSEA. Trimming took 6 bases from V and 0 from J; bases not matched to a gene: 13. The DNA of the CDR3 is TGCAGCGTCGGACTAGCGGGCGGGGGGTCACTCTCCTACGAGCAGTACTTC. Its protein is CSVGLAGGGSLSYEQYF.

This clone came up a few times. V is TRBV7-2 and J is TRBJ2-1; TRBD2 agrees at 13 bases. With 5 bases clipped from V and 5 bases from J, the junction kept 6 bases outside the gene matches. The CDR3 covers 16 residues. Germline loops: CDR1 SGHTA, CDR2 FQGNSA. CDR3: CASSPTSGGYHNEQFF. Written as DNA, the CDR3 is TGTGCCAGCAGCCCGACTAGCGGGGGGTACCACAATGAGCAGTTCTTC.

The gene calls are TRBV7-9 and TRBJ2-1; D is unresolved. The germline V gene encodes CDR1 SEHNR and CDR2 FQNEAQ (reference sequence). The CDR3 is 16 amino acids. The V end lost 5 bases, the J end lost 1 base, and 15 bases lay between the germline ends. DNA for the CDR3: TGTGCCAGCAGCCTACTGTTGTTAGGGTCCTACAATGAGCAGTTCTTC. Translation: CASSLLLLGSYNEQFF.